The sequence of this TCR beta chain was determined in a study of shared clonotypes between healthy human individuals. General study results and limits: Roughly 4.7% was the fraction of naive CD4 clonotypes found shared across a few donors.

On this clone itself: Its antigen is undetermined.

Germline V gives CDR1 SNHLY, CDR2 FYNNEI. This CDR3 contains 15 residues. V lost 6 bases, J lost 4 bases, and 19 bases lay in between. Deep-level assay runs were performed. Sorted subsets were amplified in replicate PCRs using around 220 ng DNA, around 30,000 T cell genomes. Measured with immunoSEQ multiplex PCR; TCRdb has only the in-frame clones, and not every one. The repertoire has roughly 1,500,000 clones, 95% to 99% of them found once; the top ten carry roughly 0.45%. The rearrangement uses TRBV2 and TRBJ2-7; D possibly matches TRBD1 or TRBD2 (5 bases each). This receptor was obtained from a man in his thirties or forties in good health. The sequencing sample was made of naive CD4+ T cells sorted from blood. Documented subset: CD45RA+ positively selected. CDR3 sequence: CASSLFRAGRYEQYF. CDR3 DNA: TGTGCCAGCAGCCTATTTAGGGCAGGGAGATACGAGCAGTACTTC.